The clone carrying this T cell receptor beta chain was counted a single time. CDR3 size: 16 residues. The V gene's germline CDR1 is SGDLS and CDR2 YYNGEE. The V and J ends lost 3 bases and 0 bases, in that order; junction bases with no gene match: 4. The data derive from a study of cytomegalovirus exposure and HLA in healthy donors. The PCR employed 60 Vbeta primers together with 13 Jbeta primers. Methods used by the authors: A follow-up analysis tallied about 88 million unique TCR beta chains, some 9.9 million shared. TCRdb keeps only in-frame clones here, not all; method: immunoSEQ multiplex PCR. The V and J calls and clone size come from that table; D and trimming were worked out from the DNA. The sample consists of some 120,000 clones, approximately 80% of them appearing once.

The rearrangement links TRBV9 to TRBJ2-7; 12 bases are shared with TRBD2. This sequence was found in a man aged 30 to 45 in good health and CMV-seronegative. Sequences were obtained from PBMCs. As DNA, the CDR3 is TGTGCCAGCAGCGCCCCGGGACTAGCGGGCTCCTACGAGCAGTACTTC. Its protein product is CASSAPGLAGSYEQYF.